These 7 T cell receptor beta chains came from one sample sequenced in a study of T cell changes during pregnancy in multiple sclerosis. Only in-frame clones appear in the TCRdb table, and some are missing; sequencing was by immunoSEQ multiplex PCR. The table records 61,000 or so clones, around 93% of them present only once. Here the sequenced sample was CD4+ T cells from peripheral blood mononuclear cells, taken before pregnancy. Receptors originate from a female donor with multiple sclerosis, enrolled in a pregnancy study.

The rearrangement uses TRBV5-8 and TRBJ1-2; D possibly corresponds to TRBD1 (6 bases). V gave up 4 bases and J gave up 3 bases, with 16 bases separating them. Germline V gene data show CDR1 as SGHTS and CDR2 as YDEGEE. The CDR3 consists of 15 residues. CDR3 sequence: CASSLGVGADYGYTF. The CDR3 coding sequence is TGTGCCAGCAGCCTCGGAGTGGGGGCTGACTATGGCTACACCTTC.

About this clone itself: At the DNA level, this CDR3 is encoded by other sequences in the same sample as well. This chain joins TRBV6-5 and TRBJ2-1; D is uncertain. CDR3 size: 14 residues. The germline gives CDR1 MNHEY, CDR2 SVGAGI. V lost 6 bases, J lost 0 bases, and 9 bases lay in between. The CDR3 loop is CASSYKSSYNEQFF. CDR3 bases: TGTGCCAGCAGCTACAAGAGCTCCTACAATGAGCAGTTCTTC.

The gene calls are TRBV6-5 and TRBJ2-7; possible D gene TRBD1, 5 bases. CDR1 and CDR2 from the germline V gene are MNHEY and SVGAGI. CDR3 length equals 15 residues. V was cut by 6 bases and J by 0 bases, with 15 bases left in between. The CDR3 protein is CASRLGRQSSYEQYF. The CDR3 bases are TGTGCCAGCAGACTGGGGCGGCAAAGCTCCTACGAGCAGTACTTC.

V is TRBV6-6 and J is TRBJ2-1; TRBD2 agrees at 8 bases. Germline V gene sequence: CDR1 MNHNY, CDR2 SVGAGI (reference sequence). This CDR3 comprises 15 residues. The J segment lost 8 bases and the V segment lost 6 bases, leaving 12 bases of the junction unmatched. The CDR3 sequence: CASRNGGGRGHEQFF. In nucleotides, the CDR3 is TGTGCCAGCAGAAACGGGGGGGGCCGAGGCCATGAGCAGTTCTTC.

V gene TRBV15 combines with J gene TRBJ2-4; 12 nucleotides line up with TRBD2. The CDR3 contains 16 residues. Germline V gene sequence: CDR1 LNHNV, CDR2 YYDKDF (reference sequence). V gave up 6 bases and J gave up 2 bases; unmatched junction bases: 5. Written as DNA, the CDR3 is TGTGCCACCAGAAAACTAGCGGGAGGATCCAAAAACATTCAGTACTTC. Its translation: CATRKLAGGSKNIQYF.

This sequence joins TRBV7-9 and TRBJ2-7; D gene unclear. V lost 5 bases, J lost 3 bases, and 5 bases lay in between. The germline CDR1 and CDR2 sequences are SEHNR and FQNEAQ (reference sequence). The CDR3 runs to 11 residues. The CDR3 here is CASSPGYEQYF. The DNA of the CDR3 is TGTGCCAGCAGCCCGGGCTACGAGCAGTACTTC.

This clone was found a few times. The chain joins TRBV2 to TRBJ1-3, with D possibly being TRBD1 (6 bases). Deletions cut 6 bases from V and 8 bases from J, with 20 bases between. Germline loops: CDR1 SNHLY, CDR2 FYNNEI. This CDR3 contains 15 residues. CDR3 coding DNA: TGTGCCAGCAGCTTCGACAGGAGGCGGCCGGACACCATATATTTT. This gives the protein CASSFDRRRPDTIYF.